The subject of this entry is one T cell receptor beta chain. The antigen is unknown. This sample was taken from a study of response to subunit inactivated influenza vaccine. Overall study findings and caveats: Every seasonal influenza vaccination brings in few new T cells, the authors suggested.

With 5 bases clipped from V and 4 bases from J, the junction kept 10 bases outside the gene matches. Germline V CDR1 and CDR2: SGHVS, FQNEAQ. The CDR3 is 15 residues long. TCRdb recomputed calls from the RT-PCR reads with MiXCR, one row per CDR3 protein. The table has more than 700,000 distinct CDR3 sequences, 21% seen once. The TCR sequence derives from a man aged 45-65 years who received an inactivated influenza vaccine. This chain uses TRBV7-8 with TRBJ1-2, with 7 bases matching TRBD1. Sample: PBMCs from blood, taken about 5 days after vaccination. CDR3: CASSNNTGTAYGYTF. Written as DNA, the CDR3 is TGTGCCAGCAGCAACAATACCGGGACAGCCTATGGCTACACCTTC.